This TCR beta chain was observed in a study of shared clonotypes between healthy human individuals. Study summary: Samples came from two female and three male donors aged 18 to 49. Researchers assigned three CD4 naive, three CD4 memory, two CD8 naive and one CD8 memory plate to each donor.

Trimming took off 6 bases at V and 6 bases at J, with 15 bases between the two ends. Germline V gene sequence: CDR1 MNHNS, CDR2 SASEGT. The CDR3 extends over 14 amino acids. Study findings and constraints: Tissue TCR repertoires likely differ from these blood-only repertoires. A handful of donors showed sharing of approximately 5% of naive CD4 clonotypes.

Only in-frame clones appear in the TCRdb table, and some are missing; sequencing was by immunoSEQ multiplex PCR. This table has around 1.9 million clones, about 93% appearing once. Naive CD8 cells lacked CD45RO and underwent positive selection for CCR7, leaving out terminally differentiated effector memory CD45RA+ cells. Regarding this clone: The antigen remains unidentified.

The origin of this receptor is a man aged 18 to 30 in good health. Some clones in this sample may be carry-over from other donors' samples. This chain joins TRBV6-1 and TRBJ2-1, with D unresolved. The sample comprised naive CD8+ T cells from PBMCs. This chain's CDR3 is CASRDGRSPNEQFF. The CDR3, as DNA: TGTGCCAGCAGGGACGGCAGGAGCCCCAATGAGCAGTTCTTC.